A selection of T cell receptor beta chains follows, all from one sample in a study of blood T cell repertoires in COVID-19. The assay was immunoSEQ multiplex PCR, and TCRdb's table has in-frame clones only and misses some. The profile shows around 260,000 clones, 70% to 90% of them singletons. What was sequenced was peripheral blood. These TCRs come from a man aged 55 to 69 who had recovered from COVID-19. Both conserved end residues are part of each CDR3. A D gene is named only where the DNA matches it firmly. Size is stated for part of the rows, as once, few or many counts, or as a class when the clone is expanded.

v_call	d_call	clone_size	j_call	cdr3_nt	cdr3_aa
TRBV7-2	TRBD2	few	TRBJ2-5	TGTGCCAGCAGCTTGGACGGGAGGGCCTCGGAGACCCAGTACTTC	CASSLDGRASETQYF
TRBV6-5	TRBD2	-	TRBJ2-3	TGTGCCAGCAGTTACCACAACGGGGGGGCCAGGGATACGCAGTATTTT	CASSYHNGGARDTQYF
TRBV7-3	TRBD1	-	TRBJ2-3	TGTGCCAGCAGCGTCCACGGGACAGGGGGCGCCGGAGATACGCAGTATTTT	CASSVHGTGGAGDTQYF
TRBV27	TRBD2	once	TRBJ2-7	TGTGCCAGCAGTTTATTCGCTAGCGGGAGCTACGAGCAGTACTTC	CASSLFASGSYEQYF
TRBV19	-	-	TRBJ1-1	TGTGCCAGTAGTATCCGACAATCGGTAGCTGAAGCTTTCTTT	CASSIRQSVAEAFF
TRBV3-1/TRBV3-2	TRBD1	-	TRBJ1-2	TGTGCCAGCAGCCAAACTACCGGGACAGGGGGCGGCTACACCTTC	CASSQTTGTGGGYTF
TRBV29-1	TRBD1	-	TRBJ2-6	TGCAGCGTTGAAGTATGGGACAGCAATTCTGGGGCCAACGTCCTGACTTTC	CSVEVWDSNSGANVLTF
TRBV5-1	-	-	TRBJ2-5	TGCGCCAGCAGCTTGGCCGGAGAGACCCAGTACTTC	CASSLAGETQYF
TRBV6-5	-	-	TRBJ1-1	TGTGCCAGCAGCGGACTATTAATGAACACTGAAGCTTTCTTT	CASSGLLMNTEAFF
TRBV4-2	TRBD2	-	TRBJ2-3	TGTGCCAGCAGCCAGGGACTAGCGGGGACAGATACGCAGTATTTT	CASSQGLAGTDTQYF
TRBV6-5	-	-	TRBJ1-1	TGTGCCAGCAGCCGTCCTACAGGGTCCACTGAAGCTTTCTTT	CASSRPTGSTEAFF
TRBV11-3	-	-	TRBJ2-3	TGTGCCAGCAGCTTAGGTGCGGGGGCTAGCACAGATACGCAGTATTTT	CASSLGAGASTDTQYF
TRBV7-9	-	-	TRBJ1-1	TGTGCCAGCAGCTACGGACAAGCTGAAGCTTTCTTT	CASSYGQAEAFF
TRBV11-2	-	-	TRBJ2-5	TGTGCCAGCAGCTACCGATGGGGCCAGGAGACCCAGTACTTC	CASSYRWGQETQYF
TRBV12-3/TRBV12-4	-	-	TRBJ2-7	TGTGCCAGCAGCTCCGGTGGCTACGAGCAGTACTTC	CASSSGGYEQYF
TRBV7-8	TRBD1	few	TRBJ1-2	TGTGCCAGCAGCCTGGACAGGGCTGGCTACACCTTC	CASSLDRAGYTF
TRBV27	-	-	TRBJ1-6	TGTGCCAGCAGGCCCCAAAAGGGGGATGGGAATTCACCCCTCCACTTT	CASRPQKGDGNSPLHF
TRBV5-1	-	-	TRBJ2-2	TGCGCCAGCAAGAGGACAGAAACCGGGGAGCTGTTTTTT	CASKRTETGELFF
TRBV7-8	TRBD1	-	TRBJ2-6	TGTGCCAGCAGCTCGTACAGGGGAACACCCTCTGGGGCCAACGTCCTGACTTTC	CASSSYRGTPSGANVLTF
TRBV11-2	-	once	TRBJ2-5	TGTGCCAGCAGCTGGCGACAGGTCCCGGGCGAGACCCAGTACTTC	CASSWRQVPGETQYF
TRBV12-5	TRBD2	-	TRBJ2-7	TGTGCTAGTGGCCCGACGGGGGGGTACGAGCAGTACTTC	CASGPTGGYEQYF
TRBV6-1	-	-	TRBJ1-5	TGTGCCAGCAGTGATAGAGGGAGGAATCAGCCCCAGCATTTT	CASSDRGRNQPQHF
TRBV6-5	-	-	TRBJ1-6	TGTGCCATCCGTGGCAGGGGATATAATTCACCCCTCCACTTT	CAIRGRGYNSPLHF
TRBV28	TRBD1	-	TRBJ2-7	TGTGCCAGCAGGGGGACAGGGCTATCCTACGAGCAGTACTTC	CASRGTGLSYEQYF
TRBV19	TRBD1	-	TRBJ2-7	TGTGCCAGTAGCACCTCCGGGACAGCCGCCCACGAGCAGTACTTC	CASSTSGTAAHEQYF
TRBV18	-	-	TRBJ2-7	TGTGCCAGCTCCCCACGGCCTTCGGGGTTTTTGGAGTCCGAGCAGTACTTC	CASSPRPSGFLESEQYF
TRBV10-2	TRBD1	-	TRBJ1-5	TGCGCCAGTACGGGACAGATCAATCAGCCCCAGCATTTT	CASTGQINQPQHF
TRBV10-2	TRBD1	-	TRBJ1-1	TGCGCCAGCAGCCAGACCGTGATTTGGGACAGGGGCACTGAAGCTTTCTTT	CASSQTVIWDRGTEAFF
TRBV5-4	TRBD2	-	TRBJ2-1	TGTGCCAGCAGCTTGGCGGGGGGGCCCAATGAGCAGTTCTTC	CASSLAGGPNEQFF
TRBV11-2	-	-	TRBJ1-1	TGTGCCAGCAGCTTAGATTGGCGGGGGAACACTGAAGCTTTCTTT	CASSLDWRGNTEAFF
TRBV5-4	TRBD2	-	TRBJ2-2	TGTGCCAGCAGCTCTCCTAGCGGGAGGGGTAGGACCGGGGAGCTGTTTTTT	CASSSPSGRGRTGELFF
TRBV6-1	-	-	TRBJ1-4	TGTGCCAGCAGTGAAGGGGTAATATCAGGGGCCACCAATGAAAAACTGTTTTTT	CASSEGVISGATNEKLFF
TRBV12-3/TRBV12-4	-	-	TRBJ2-1	TGTGCCAGCACCCTGAGCATAGGGGTTGAGCAGTTCTTC	CASTLSIGVEQFF
TRBV7-2	TRBD2	-	TRBJ2-1	TGTGCCAGCAGCTTGGGGGCACTAGCGGCCTACAATGAGCAGTTCTTC	CASSLGALAAYNEQFF
TRBV2	TRBD1	-	TRBJ2-7	TGTGCCAGCAGGCCGGGACAGGGGGCTTACGAGCAGTACTTC	CASRPGQGAYEQYF
TRBV5-1	-	-	TRBJ1-1	TGCGCCAGCAGCTTGGGCGGGGGCAACACTGAAGCTTTCTTT	CASSLGGGNTEAFF
TRBV12-3/TRBV12-4	TRBD1	-	TRBJ1-2	TGTGCCATTAGACAGGGGGGCGGTAATGGCTACACCTTC	CAIRQGGGNGYTF
TRBV23-1	TRBD2	-	TRBJ2-2	TGCGCCAGCAGTCATTACGGGGGGGCCACCGGGGAGCTGTTTTTT	CASSHYGGATGELFF
TRBV5-6	TRBD1	-	TRBJ2-5	TGTGCCAGCAGCTTGGCTGGACAGGGCCAAGAGACCCAGTACTTC	CASSLAGQGQETQYF
TRBV27	-	-	TRBJ2-7	TGTGCCAGCAGTTTTCGGGGGAGAGCCTACGAGCAGTACTTC	CASSFRGRAYEQYF
TRBV5-5	TRBD2	-	TRBJ2-7	TGTGCCAGCAGCTTGGTCAGTCTAGCGGGAGACGAGCAGTACTTC	CASSLVSLAGDEQYF
TRBV12-3/TRBV12-4	TRBD1	-	TRBJ1-2	TGTGCCAGCAGAACAGGGGGCTATGGCTACACCTTC	CASRTGGYGYTF
TRBV3-1/TRBV3-2	TRBD1	-	TRBJ2-7	TGTGCCAGCAGCCAAGAGATGTTGAGGACAGGGGGGGACGAGCAGTACTTC	CASSQEMLRTGGDEQYF
TRBV2	TRBD1	-	TRBJ1-5	TGTGCCAGCCAGGACAGGGTGACTCAGCCCCAGCATTTT	CASQDRVTQPQHF